This TCR beta chain was sequenced for a study of blood T cells in healthy people across ages. Findings and limits, study-wide: Investigators treated diversity estimates from one million T cells as underestimates.

This clonotype was seen a handful of times. Antigen unknown. Together with a sample-barcoded 5' primer, a J-beta primer mix was included in a second PCR lasting about 7 to 12 cycles. TCRdb reprocessed the 5' RACE reads via MiXCR and lists one record per CDR3 protein. The table has hundreds of thousands of distinct CDR3 sequences, 40% to 45% seen once. This CDR3 is built from 13 residues. Germline values: CDR1 SEHNR, CDR2 FQNEAQ (reference sequence). V gave up 5 bases and J gave up 5 bases; unmatched junction bases: 2. Input material: blood. This chain links TRBV7-9 with TRBJ1-5, with TRBD1 matching 8 bases. This sequence was found in an older man in good health. CDR3 coding DNA: TGTGCCAGCAGCCTACAGGGGGATCAGCCCCAGCATTTT. Protein product: CASSLQGDQPQHF.